The 18 T cell receptor beta chains presented below share a single source sample, sequenced in a study of lymphopenia after photon versus proton radiotherapy. Measured with immunoSEQ multiplex PCR; TCRdb has only the in-frame clones, and not every one. The repertoire has approximately 160,000 clones, roughly nine tenths of them found once; the top ten carry about 4.3%. Source: peripheral blood, taken from a patient treated with photon-based radiotherapy. Receptors originate from a man aged 45-65 years with gastric cancer.

The chain recombines TRBV28 with TRBJ1-5, with D possibly TRBD1 on 6 matching bases. CDR3 length: 17 amino acids. Trimming took off 5 bases at V and 0 bases at J, with 17 bases between the two ends. The V gene's germline CDR1 is MDHEN and CDR2 SYDVKM. CDR3 region: CASSRDTLWNSNQPQHF. CDR3 nucleotides: TGTGCCAGCAGTCGGGACACCTTATGGAATAGCAATCAGCCCCAGCATTTT.

The chain employs TRBV11-2 and TRBJ2-1; a possible D gene is TRBD1 (5 bases). The CDR3 is made up of 13 amino acids. Deletions cut 5 bases from V and 10 bases from J, with 15 bases between. Germline assignment: CDR1 SGHAT and CDR2 FQNNGV. The CDR3 DNA reads as TGTGCCAGCAGCATACAGGTAGGGCGGGAGCAGTTCTTC. Translation: CASSIQVGREQFF.

This chain uses TRBV5-6 with TRBJ1-4; D is undetermined. CDR3 size: 13 residues. Germline values: CDR1 SGHDT, CDR2 YYEEEE. Deletions cut 2 bases from V and 7 bases from J, with 9 bases between. The CDR3 coding sequence is TGTGCCAGCAGCTTTCAGGACTTTGAAAAACTGTTTTTT. As protein: CASSFQDFEKLFF. Full variable domain (remainder filled in from reference TRBV5-6 and TRBJ1-4): DAGVTQSPTHLIKTRGQQVTLRCSPKSGHDTVSWYQQALGQGPQFIFQYYEEEERQRGNFPDRFSGHQFPNYSSELNVNALLLGDSALYLCASSFQDFEKLFFGSGTQLSVL.

V and J are TRBV5-1 and TRBJ1-3; no reliable D call. Trimming stripped 4 bases from V and 2 bases from J, with 19 bases between. Germline-derived CDR1 and CDR2 are SGHRS and YFSETQ. CDR3 length equals 17 residues. As DNA, the CDR3 is TGCGCCAGCAGCCCAGATACAACTCAGGTGACTGGAAACACCATATATTTT. Translation gives CASSPDTTQVTGNTIYF.

The rearrangement links TRBV7-9 to TRBJ2-4, with D perhaps matching TRBD2 (5 bases). CDR3 length: 15 residues. V was shortened by 6 bases and J by 0 bases, with 12 bases between the two germline ends. CDR1 is SEHNR, CDR2 FQNEAQ, per germline (reference sequence). CDR3 sequence (DNA): TGTGCCAGCAGTAACCCAGCGGTAGCCAAAAACATTCAGTACTTC. Translating gives CASSNPAVAKNIQYF.

The chain is built from TRBV11-2 and TRBJ2-3; 10 bases line up with TRBD2. Germline values: CDR1 SGHAT, CDR2 FQNNGV. V gave up 1 base and J gave up 5 bases; unmatched junction bases: 9. This CDR3 contains 17 residues. The CDR3 region is CASSLGPSGSSLDTQYF. In DNA form, the CDR3 reads TGTGCCAGCAGCTTAGGTCCTAGCGGGAGTTCATTAGATACGCAGTATTTT.

V usage is TRBV19 and J usage is TRBJ1-1, with D tentatively TRBD1 (5 bases). The CDR3 extends over 14 amino acids. V lost 4 bases, J lost 1 base, and 10 bases lay in between. Per germline, CDR1 LNHDA and CDR2 SQIVND (reference sequence). In DNA form, the CDR3 reads TGTGCCAGTAGTAGGGACTGGAAGAACACTGAAGCTTTCTTT. This translates into CASSRDWKNTEAFF.

This clone was observed a single time. The chain links TRBV4-1 to TRBJ1-5, with D possibly being TRBD1 (6 bases). Germline V gives CDR1 MGHRA, CDR2 YSYEKL. V shed 0 bases and J shed 4 bases, with 19 bases lying between them. The CDR3 covers 18 residues. CDR3 sequence reads: CASSQDITVQGQNQPQHF. The CDR3 DNA is TGCGCCAGCAGCCAAGATATAACTGTGCAGGGGCAGAATCAGCCCCAGCATTTT.

This clone was found a few times. The V and J genes are TRBV9 and TRBJ1-2; D unresolved. The CDR3 has 14 amino acids. The V gene's germline CDR1 is SGDLS and CDR2 YYNGEE. V gave up 0 bases and J gave up 4 bases, with 10 bases separating them. This chain's CDR3 is CASSVEDLVYGYTF. CDR3 sequence (DNA): TGTGCCAGCAGCGTAGAGGATCTCGTCTATGGCTACACCTTC.

V is TRBV28 and J is TRBJ1-5, with TRBD1 as a possible D gene (5 bases). The V end lost 1 base, the J end lost 3 bases, and 10 bases lay between the germline ends. This CDR3 comprises 15 residues. From germline, CDR1 is MDHEN and CDR2 SYDVKM. CDR3 residues: CASSLYRTINQPQHF. CDR3 DNA: TGTGCCAGCAGTTTATACAGGACAATCAATCAGCCCCAGCATTTT.

This clone was detected only once. The rearrangement joins TRBV29-1 to TRBJ2-1; no firm D call. Trimming removed 3 bases from V and 4 bases from J, with 7 bases in between. This CDR3 has 12 residues. CDR1 SQVTM and CDR2 ANQGSEA come from the germline V gene. The CDR3 sequence is CSVEHSYNEQFF. The CDR3 coding sequence is TGCAGCGTTGAGCACTCTTACAATGAGCAGTTCTTC.

The gene calls are TRBV6-5 and TRBJ1-1; D is ambiguous. Germline-derived CDR1 and CDR2 are MNHEY and SVGAGI. Trimming stripped 6 bases from V and 5 bases from J, with 22 bases between. This CDR3 is built from 16 residues. For the CDR3, the DNA is TGTGCCAGCAGCTACGCTCCAGTGGGAAGGAGGACTGAAGCTTTCTTT. Its protein product is CASSYAPVGRRTEAFF.

This chain links TRBV10-3 with TRBJ2-7; D is possibly TRBD2 (6 bases). Trimming pared 4 bases from V and 0 bases from J, leaving 10 bases between. The CDR3 sequence is 14 residues long. Germline V lookup: CDR1 ENHRY, CDR2 SYGVKD. CDR3 region: CAISGGRNSYEQYF. DNA for the CDR3: TGTGCCATCAGTGGTGGGAGGAACTCCTACGAGCAGTACTTC.

This chain connects TRBV5-4 to TRBJ2-3; D gene ambiguous. From germline, CDR1 is SGHNT and CDR2 YYREEE (reference sequence). The CDR3 is 15 residues long. Trimming removed 4 bases at V and 5 bases at J, with 17 bases between. CDR3 sequence: CASSPRLGQRDTQYF. The CDR3 DNA follows: TGTGCCAGCAGCCCGCGTCTCGGGCAGAGAGATACGCAGTATTTT.

The J gene is TRBJ1-2, the V gene TRBV4-3, with 8 bases matching TRBD1. V lost 1 base and J lost 8; bases outside the gene matches: 3. CDR1 is LGHNA, CDR2 YSLEER, per germline. The CDR3 extends over 13 amino acids. CDR3 sequence reads: CASSQVPGGGYTF. The CDR3 DNA reads TGCGCCAGCAGCCAAGTTCCAGGGGGCGGCTACACCTTC.

This clone appeared once. This chain links TRBV5-1 with TRBJ2-7; 7 positions agree with TRBD1. The CDR3 loop spans 16 amino acids. Germline loops: CDR1 SGHRS, CDR2 YFSETQ. V was pared by 2 bases and J by 2 bases, with 10 bases of the junction left unmatched. CDR3 DNA sequence: TGCGCCAGCAGCTTCGAGGGGGCATCACCTCCCTACGAGCAGTACTTC. Its protein is CASSFEGASPPYEQYF.

This chain connects TRBV4-1 to TRBJ1-5, with D hard to call. The germline V gene has CDR1 MGHRA and CDR2 YSYEKL. V was clipped by 0 bases and J by 3 bases, with 9 bases between them. CDR3 length equals 15 residues. Here the CDR3 reads CASSQDERNNQPQHF. The DNA for the CDR3 is TGCGCCAGCAGCCAAGATGAGCGTAACAATCAGCCCCAGCATTTT.

The chain links TRBV7-2 to TRBJ2-5; possible D gene TRBD1, 6 bases. Trimming removed 3 bases at V and 1 base at J, with 12 bases between. The CDR3 is 15 residues long. Per germline, CDR1 SGHTA and CDR2 FQGNSA. The CDR3 region has the DNA TGTGCCAGCAGCTTGGGCAGGGGCCCCCAAGAGACCCAGTACTTC. As protein: CASSLGRGPQETQYF. The full variable domain, completed using reference TRBV7-2 and TRBJ2-5, is GAGVSQSPSNKVTEKGKDVELRCDPISGHTALYWYRQSLGQGLEFLIYFQGNSAPDKSGLPSDRFSAERTGGSVSTLTIQRTQQEDSAVYLCASSLGRGPQETQYFGPGTRLLVL.